This T cell receptor (beta chain) originates from a study of blood T cell repertoires in COVID-19. Overall study context: The United States, Italy and Spain provided the acute and convalescent COVID-19 samples.

It was during active infection that Seattle patients were enrolled and then longitudinally followed. Per germline, CDR1 SGHDT and CDR2 YYEEEE. The CDR3 sequence is 13 residues long. The table came from immunoSEQ multiplex PCR; TCRdb's copy has only in-frame clones and leaves some out. Here the sample spans some 310,000 clones, 90% being singletons. Notes on this clone: A read error may produce the germline difference seen at one junction end.

This sequence joins TRBV5-6 and TRBJ1-6; unclear D gene. The source of this sequence is a middle-aged woman with COVID-19, enrolled during active disease. The sample comprised peripheral blood. CDR3: CASTLASGSPLHF. For the CDR3, the DNA is TGTGCCAGCACCTTGGCCTCGGGGTCACCCCTCCACTTT.